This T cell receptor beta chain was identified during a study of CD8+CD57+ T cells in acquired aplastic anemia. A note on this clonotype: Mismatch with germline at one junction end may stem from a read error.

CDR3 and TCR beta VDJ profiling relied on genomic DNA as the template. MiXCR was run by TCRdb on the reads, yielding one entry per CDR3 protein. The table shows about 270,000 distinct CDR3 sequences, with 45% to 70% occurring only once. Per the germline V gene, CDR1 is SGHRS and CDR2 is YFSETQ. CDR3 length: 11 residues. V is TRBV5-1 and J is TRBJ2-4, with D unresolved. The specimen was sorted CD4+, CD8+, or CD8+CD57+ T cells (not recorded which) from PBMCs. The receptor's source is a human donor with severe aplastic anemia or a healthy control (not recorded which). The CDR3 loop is CASSLGNIQYF. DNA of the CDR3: TGTGCCAGCAGCTTGGGAAACATTCAGTACTTC.